This paragraph reports one TCR beta chain. Its antigen is unknown. No quality values exist for individual bases; no much larger clone is one base distant. No immune events such as infections were documented for the healthy donors during the collection period. To calibrate time-dependent variance in a beta-binomial model of T-cell clone differential abundance, blood repertoires from healthy donors were used as a training cohort. The training cohort included 10 healthy donors, of whom 3 were female and 7 were male. On average the donors were approximately 42 years old, and their ages spanned roughly 25 to 70 years. Obtained from a commercial supplier, whole blood was collected from each healthy donor at three time points set around two weeks apart. For immunosequencing, genomic DNA was extracted from whole blood that had not been sorted. TCRbeta CDR3 regions were profiled with the immunoSEQ Assay using bias-controlled multiplex PCR amplification of genomic DNA. On the study's bioinformatics: To quantify the absolute abundance of each unique TCRbeta CDR3 region, the sequences were collapsed and filtered. Differential abundance was tested with a binomial (Fisher-equivalent) model and with a beta-binomial model adding time-dependent variance fitted from healthy donors. Any clone with fewer than 5 combined templates was excluded, and a clone was called differentially abundant if its Benjamini-Hochberg FDR was below 0.01. The form v = (b*log(k)+a)^2 was used to model beta-binomial variance as a function of total template count across the two samples. TCRdb obtained this table from immuneACCESS and retained in-frame rearrangements with V and J assigned. These tables miss some clones; where compared with another copy, unresolved V genes account for less than half of the shortfall, and the remainder is unexplained. V and J calls and clone size follow that table, whereas D and trimming were derived from the DNA. For this sample there are about 82,000 clones; 85% to 90% appear just once. The ten largest clones take up 7.3% of the sample.

This record belongs to a study of identifying expanded T cells in peripheral blood (dated by TCRdb to about 2019). Some background on the complete study: Technical replicates were generated by sequencing separate aliquots of the same genomic DNA pool, and four replicates were compared pairwise. Summary of the overall study and its limitations: The authors expected that biological variance in healthy repertoires might rise further over much longer intervals, such as months to years. The beta-binomial model significantly reduced the number of clones called differentially abundant and the false-positive rate across all healthy-donor time intervals. For all healthy donors, the variance in clone template counts between two-week samples rose significantly as total template count increased. The binomial model flagged approximately 1.2 differentially abundant clones between technical replicates but around 15 over around two weeks and roughly 19 over roughly 4 weeks.

The cysteine opens and the phenylalanine closes a CDR3 of 13 amino acids. This entry keeps only the CDR3 DNA: 39 bases, framed from base 1. V is cut by 6 bases and J by 0 bases, and the space between the germline ends is 8 bases. The germline V gene yields SNHLY for CDR1 and FYNNEI for CDR2. Sequencing was carried out using blood. Here the chain combines TRBV2 and TRBJ1-1; the D gene identity is not certain. This clonotype was sampled from a person aged 18 to 75 in good health. Here the CDR3 is given as CASSALVNTEAFF. The DNA reads as follows: TGTGCCAGCAGCGCCCTCGTGAACACTGAAGCTTTCTTT.